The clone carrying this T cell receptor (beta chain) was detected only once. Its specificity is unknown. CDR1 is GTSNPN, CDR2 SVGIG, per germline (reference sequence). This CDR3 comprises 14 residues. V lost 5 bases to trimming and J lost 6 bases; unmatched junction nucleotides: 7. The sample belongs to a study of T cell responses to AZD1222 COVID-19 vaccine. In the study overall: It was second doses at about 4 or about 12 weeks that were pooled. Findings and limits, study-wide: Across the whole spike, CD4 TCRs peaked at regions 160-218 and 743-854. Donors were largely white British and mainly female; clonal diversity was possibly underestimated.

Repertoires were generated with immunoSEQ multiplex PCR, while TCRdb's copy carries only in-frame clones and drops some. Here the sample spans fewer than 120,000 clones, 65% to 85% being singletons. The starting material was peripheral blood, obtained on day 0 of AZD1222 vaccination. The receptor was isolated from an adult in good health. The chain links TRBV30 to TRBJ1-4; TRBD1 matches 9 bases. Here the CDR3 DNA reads TGTGCCTGGGCCCTGACAGGGGGGCATGAAAAACTGTTTTTT. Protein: CAWALTGGHEKLFF.